One and the same sample provided the 2 T cell receptor beta chains below, sequenced in a study of T cell clonotyping in hematopoietic cell transplantation. Sequencing used immunoSEQ multiplex PCR; TCRdb keeps in-frame clones, though not all of them. The repertoire includes about 15,000 clones, roughly 85% of them detected once, and approximately 4% sits in the top ten. Sequencing was carried out using peripheral blood mononuclear cells. These receptors all come from a woman aged 40 to 50 in good health. Some clones in this sample may be carry-over from other donors' samples.

V and J are TRBV7-2 and TRBJ1-5, with D possibly matching TRBD1 (5 bases). This CDR3 has 13 residues. V was shortened by 5 bases and J by 1 base, with 6 bases between the two germline ends. Germline loops: CDR1 SGHTA, CDR2 FQGNSA. This chain's CDR3 is CASSRQSNQPQHF. CDR3 nucleotides: TGTGCCAGCAGCCGACAGAGCAATCAGCCCCAGCATTTT.

As to this clone: At one boundary the junction diverges from the germline segment, which might be a read error. V and J are TRBV7-7 and TRBJ2-1, with D perhaps TRBD2 (6 bases). Germline values: CDR1 SSHAT, CDR2 FNYEAQ (reference sequence). The CDR3 is 12 residues long. CDR3 DNA sequence: TGTGCTAGCAGCTTAGACGGGGGTGAGCAGTTCTTC. This translates into CASSLDGGEQFF.